A selection of T cell receptor beta chains follows, all from one sample in a study of CD8 T cells in Susac syndrome. MiXCR was run by TCRdb on the immunoSEQ multiplex PCR reads, yielding one entry per CDR3 protein. The table lists about 150,000 distinct CDR3 sequences, roughly 95% of them singletons. Sequenced material: CD4+ T cells from PBMCs. The receptor set was obtained from a human donor in good health. Each CDR3 is given with its conserved first and last residue. D genes are given only for firm matches.

TRBV27	TRBD1	14	CASRTDRPAYEQYF
TRBV12-3/TRBV12-4	NA	14	CAILFGQGWNEQFF
TRBV5-1	TRBD1	15	CASSSAGTGGHGYTF
TRBV24-1	TRBD2	17	CATSDWRASGSGNEQFF
TRBV7-2	TRBD1	14	CASSYRQGQNIQYF
TRBV30	NA	13	CAWTPGPSYEQYF
TRBV12-3/TRBV12-4	TRBD1	14	CASQFGQGAREQYF
TRBV27	TRBD1	16	CASSSAGTGTPYEQYF
TRBV19	NA	19	CASSIQARGKGGRNQPQHF
TRBV6-1	NA	14	CASSEGGRGYGYTF
TRBV6-1	TRBD2	15	CASSDLGLKEETQYF
TRBV3-1	NA	13	CASSQLDAGEQYF
TRBV19	NA	14	CASTPLGANYGYTF